This is a list of T cell receptor beta chains from one sample in a study of cytomegalovirus exposure and HLA in healthy donors. The assay was immunoSEQ multiplex PCR, and TCRdb's table has in-frame clones only and misses some. The table gives approximately 68,000 clones; the top ten clones make up around 7% of it. Source material: PBMCs. The receptors were gathered from a female donor in good health and CMV-seropositive. The CDR3 runs from the conserved cysteine through the conserved F or W. D genes are given only for firm matches.

>TRBV18|TRBJ1-3|.
TGTGCCAGCTCACCAGGACAGCACTCTGGAAACACCATATATTTT
CASSPGQHSGNTIYF
>TRBV5-1|TRBJ1-1|TRBD1
TGCGCCAGCAGCGACAGGGGGAACACTGAAGCTTTCTTT
CASSDRGNTEAFF
>TRBV28|TRBJ2-7|.
TGTGCCAGCAGTTTAGGGAGTGGGGTCCCCTCCTACGAGCAGTACTTC
CASSLGSGVPSYEQYF
>TRBV4-1|TRBJ2-7|TRBD2
TGCGCCAGCAGCCGGGGGGGGAACTACGAGCAGTACTTC
CASSRGGNYEQYF
>TRBV18|TRBJ2-2|.
TGTGCCAGTACGCCGGGAGCGGGCACCGGGGAGCTGTTTTTT
CASTPGAGTGELFF
>TRBV7-8|TRBJ2-2|.
TGTGCCAGCAGCTTAGCGGGGAGGTCGGGTACCGGGGAGCTGTTTTTT
CASSLAGRSGTGELFF
>TRBV7-2|TRBJ1-1|.
TGTGCCAGCAGCGAACAGGGTGGTGGCACTGAAGCTTTCTTT
CASSEQGGGTEAFF
>TRBV5-5|TRBJ2-5|TRBD2
TGTGCCAGCAGCCCATGGGCGGGAGGAGAGACCCAGTACTTC
CASSPWAGGETQYF
>TRBV21-1|TRBJ2-7|.
TGTGCCAGCAGCCTGCGATTAGGACAGACCTACGAGCAGTACTTC
CASSLRLGQTYEQYF
>TRBV19|TRBJ2-1|.
TGTGCCACTACCCCGAGCAGGGGCCCCTACAATGAGCAGTTCTTC
CATTPSRGPYNEQFF
>TRBV28|TRBJ2-7|TRBD1
TGTGCCAGCGGACGGGACAGGGTAACCGGGCAGTACTTC
CASGRDRVTGQYF
>TRBV30|TRBJ2-5|TRBD1
TGTGCCGCAAAAAGGACAGGGTATGGAGAGCAGTACTTC
CAAKRTGYGEQYF
>TRBV6-1|TRBJ2-5|TRBD2
TGTGCCAGCAGTGCCTCGACTAGCGGGGGGCTAGTGACCCAGTACTTC
CASSASTSGGLVTQYF
>TRBV28|TRBJ2-3|.
TGTGCCAGCAGTAGAGTGGGCACAGATACGCAGTATTTT
CASSRVGTDTQYF
>TRBV29-1|TRBJ1-5|.
TGCAGCGTGGGACAAAGTAGCAATCAGCCCCAGCATTTT
CSVGQSSNQPQHF
>TRBV5-1|TRBJ2-1|TRBD2
TGCGCCAGCAGCTTGGGACTAGCGGGAGGTCCAGCCGACAATGAGCAGTTCTTC
CASSLGLAGGPADNEQFF
>TRBV19|TRBJ1-2|.
TGTGCCATTGCCGACAGGACCTATGGCTACACCTTC
CAIADRTYGYTF
>TRBV9|TRBJ2-2|.
TGTGCCAGCAGCCCACAGAACACCGGGGAGCTGTTTTTT
CASSPQNTGELFF
>TRBV18|TRBJ2-7|.
TGTGCCAGCTCACCAGGGACTTCCTACGAGCAGTACTTC
CASSPGTSYEQYF
>TRBV4-1|TRBJ2-5|TRBD2
TGCGCCAGCAGCCAAGATCAAACCGGGACTAGCGGCGAGGCCCAGTACTTC
CASSQDQTGTSGEAQYF
>TRBV19|TRBJ1-2|TRBD1
TGTGCCAGTAGTAGACAGGGGGCAGACTATGGCTACACCTTC
CASSRQGADYGYTF
>TRBV30|TRBJ2-7|.
TGTGCCTGGAGTACAGGGAACGAGCAGTACTTC
CAWSTGNEQYF
>TRBV6-1|TRBJ2-7|TRBD2
TGTGCCAGCAGTGGACTAGCGGGGGGGACTGGCGAGCAGTACTTC
CASSGLAGGTGEQYF
>TRBV5-1|TRBJ2-2|TRBD2
TGCGCCAGCAGCTCAGGCCTAGCGGGGGCCGCTACCGGGGAGCTGTTTTTT
CASSSGLAGAATGELFF
>TRBV7-9|TRBJ1-1|TRBD1
TGTGCCAGCAGCTTAGGATCCACAGGGGGCACTGAAGCTTTCTTT
CASSLGSTGGTEAFF
>TRBV4-3|TRBJ1-5|.
TGCGCCAGCAGCACAGGGCGAGATCAGCCCCAGCATTTT
CASSTGRDQPQHF
>TRBV28|TRBJ2-7|TRBD1
TGTGCCAGCAGCTTAGGGGACAGGGGGCGAGAGCAGTACTTC
CASSLGDRGREQYF
>TRBV18|TRBJ2-7|TRBD2
TGTGCCAGCTCCCCCGGGACTAGCACCGAGCAGTACTTC
CASSPGTSTEQYF
>TRBV5-1|TRBJ2-5|TRBD2
TGCGCCAGCAGCCTGGCCGGGGGGGCCCCGGGGGAGACCCAGTACTTC
CASSLAGGAPGETQYF
>TRBV10-1|TRBJ2-2|.
TGCGCCAGCAGTGAGTCGGGCAGGGGGGACACCGGGGAGCTGTTTTTT
CASSESGRGDTGELFF
>TRBV7-9|TRBJ1-5|.
TGTGCCAGCAGCTTAGATCAGGGTATCAATCAGCCCCAGCATTTT
CASSLDQGINQPQHF
>TRBV7-9|TRBJ2-5|TRBD2
TGTGCCAGCAGCTTTATTGGACTAGCGGCTTTCCAAGAGACCCAGTACTTC
CASSFIGLAAFQETQYF
>TRBV28|TRBJ2-7|.
TGTGCCAGCAGTTCCCCAAACCCCCAGGGGCGGGGGAGCTCCTACGAGCAGTACTTC
CASSSPNPQGRGSSYEQYF
>TRBV30|TRBJ2-2|.
TGTGCCTGGAGCTTCACCGGGGAGCTGTTTTTT
CAWSFTGELFF
>TRBV30|TRBJ2-4|TRBD1
TGTGCCTGGATCCCCAGAGGGGCGCAGGGGGACATTCAGTACTTC
CAWIPRGAQGDIQYF
>TRBV9|TRBJ2-5|TRBD1
TGTGCCAGCAGCAGCGGGACAGGGTGGTTTCAGGAGACCCAGTACTTC
CASSSGTGWFQETQYF
>TRBV7-9|TRBJ2-1|TRBD2
TGTGCCAGCAGCTTCGGTACGGGAGGTCCTGAGCAGTTCTTC
CASSFGTGGPEQFF
>TRBV5-1|TRBJ1-1|TRBD1
TGCGCCAGCAGCAGAGGGACAGGGATTGAAGCTTTCTTT
CASSRGTGIEAFF
>TRBV7-2|TRBJ1-2|.
TGTGCCAGCAGCCCAGCGGGGGTCCATGGCTACACCTTC
CASSPAGVHGYTF
>TRBV7-9|TRBJ2-1|TRBD2
TGTGCCAGCAGCTTGACCGGGACTAGCGGTTACAATGAGCAGTTCTTC
CASSLTGTSGYNEQFF
>TRBV29-1|TRBJ2-7|TRBD1
TGCAGCGTACAGGGGTCTCTTAACGAGCAGTACTTC
CSVQGSLNEQYF
>TRBV9|TRBJ2-1|.
TGTGCCAGCAGCGTTCAGGGATCTGAGCAGTTCTTC
CASSVQGSEQFF
>TRBV6-5|TRBJ2-3|.
TGTGCCAGCAGAGCGGGACACCGCACAGATACGCAGTATTTT
CASRAGHRTDTQYF
>TRBV4-2|TRBJ1-5|TRBD1
TGTGCCAGCAGCCAGGGGACAGGAGTTAATCAGCCCCAGCATTTT
CASSQGTGVNQPQHF
>TRBV27|TRBJ1-2|.
TGTGCCAGCAGTTTAACCCGGGGGTATGGCTACACCTTC
CASSLTRGYGYTF
>TRBV6-6|TRBJ2-7|.
TGTGCCAGCAGTTACGGGGGAGGAACATACGAGCAGTACTTC
CASSYGGGTYEQYF
>TRBV28|TRBJ1-1|.
TGTGCCAGCAGTCCCCGGTTTGGTGAAGCTTTCTTT
CASSPRFGEAFF
>TRBV2|TRBJ2-1|TRBD2
TGTGCCAGCAGTGCGCGGGGGGGTGATGAGCAGTTCTTC
CASSARGGDEQFF
>TRBV7-2|TRBJ1-1|TRBD1
TGTGCCAGCAGCTTCGGGGACAGGGGAGGAGCTTTCTTT
CASSFGDRGGAFF
>TRBV7-9|TRBJ2-5|TRBD2
TGTGCCAGCAGCTGGGCACTAGCGGGAATTGTGACCCAGTACTTC
CASSWALAGIVTQYF
>TRBV7-2|TRBJ2-7|TRBD1
TGTGCCAGCAGCGCGGACAGGGGGCATGTCGAGCAGTACTTC
CASSADRGHVEQYF
>TRBV19|TRBJ2-1|.
TGTGCCAGTAGTATGGGGGCTGTCGCCTACAATGAGCAGTTCTTC
CASSMGAVAYNEQFF
>TRBV6-6|TRBJ2-2|.
TGTGCCAGCAGTTACTACACCTCCGGGGGGGAGCTGTTTTTT
CASSYYTSGGELFF
>TRBV28|TRBJ2-2|.
TGTGCCAGCAGTTTAGGCTGGACCGGGGAGCTGTTTTTT
CASSLGWTGELFF
>TRBV5-4|TRBJ2-4|.
TGTGCCAGCAGCTCCCCAACTGGCAAAAACATTCAGTACTTC
CASSSPTGKNIQYF
>TRBV2|TRBJ1-4|TRBD1
TGTGCCAGCAGTGCAAAAACAGGGGAGGAAAAACTGTTTTTT
CASSAKTGEEKLFF
>TRBV4-3|TRBJ1-1|.
TGCGCCAGCAGCCAAGAAGAGGGCCGAACTGAAGCTTTCTTT
CASSQEEGRTEAFF
>TRBV4-3|TRBJ1-1|.
TGCGCCAGCAGCCAATATCCCACAGGGAACACTGAAGCTTTCTTT
CASSQYPTGNTEAFF
>TRBV11-2|TRBJ2-7|.
TGTGCCAGCAGCTTAGATGTCTTTTCCTACGAGCAGTACTTC
CASSLDVFSYEQYF